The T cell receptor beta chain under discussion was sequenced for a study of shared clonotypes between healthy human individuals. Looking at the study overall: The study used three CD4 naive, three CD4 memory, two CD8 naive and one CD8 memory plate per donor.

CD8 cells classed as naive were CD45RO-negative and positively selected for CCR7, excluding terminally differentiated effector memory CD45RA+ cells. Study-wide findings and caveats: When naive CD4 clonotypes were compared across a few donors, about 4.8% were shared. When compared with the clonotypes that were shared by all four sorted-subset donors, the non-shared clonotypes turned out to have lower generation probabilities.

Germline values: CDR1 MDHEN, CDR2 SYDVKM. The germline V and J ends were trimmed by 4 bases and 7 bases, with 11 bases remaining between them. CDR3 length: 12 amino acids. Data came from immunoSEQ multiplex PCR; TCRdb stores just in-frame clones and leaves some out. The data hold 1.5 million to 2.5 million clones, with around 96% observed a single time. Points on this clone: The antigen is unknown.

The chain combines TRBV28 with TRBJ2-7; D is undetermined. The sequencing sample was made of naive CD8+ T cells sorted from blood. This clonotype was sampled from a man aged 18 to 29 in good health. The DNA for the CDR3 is TGTGCCAGCAGTTCTCAGGCTACGGAGCAGTACTTC. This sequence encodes CASSSQATEQYF.